The clone carrying this TCR beta chain was observed once. From germline, CDR1 is SGHVS and CDR2 FQNEAQ. The CDR3 spans 16 residues. V shed 7 bases, J shed 0 bases, and the junction held 6 bases outside the gene matches. Source study methods: Amplified reference gene primers provided the basis for estimating nucleated cell counts. The data were produced by immunoSEQ multiplex PCR, yet TCRdb's version contains in-frame clones alone and is incomplete. The DNA was the basis for D and trimming; V, J and clone size are from that table. This repertoire shows some 250,000 clones, more than 85% found once; its top ten account for about 5.2%. These data belong to a study of blood T cell repertoires in COVID-19. About the study: Acute and convalescent COVID-19 samples came from the United States, Italy and Spain.

The source of this sequence is a woman aged 60-70 years with COVID-19, enrolled during active disease. The chain joins TRBV7-8 to TRBJ2-2; 9 nucleotides match TRBD2. Sequenced sample: peripheral blood. For the CDR3, the DNA is TGTGCCAGCATCGCTAGCGGGATCCCGAACACCGGGGAGCTGTTTTTT. Protein product: CASIASGIPNTGELFF. The variable domain in full, completed from reference TRBV7-8 and TRBJ2-2, reads GAGVSQSPRYKVAKRGQDVALRCDPISGHVSLFWYQQALGQGPEFLTYFQNEAQLDKSGLPSDRFFAERPEGSVSTLKIQRTQQEDSAVYLCASIASGIPNTGELFFGEGSRLTVL.